This record looks at one TCR beta chain sequence and its context. This clone's antigen is unknown. Qualities for individual bases were not recorded, and no much larger clone is one base off. The data are from a study of T cell changes during pregnancy in multiple sclerosis (dated by TCRdb to about 2019). About the investigation overall: In women with multiple sclerosis, the researchers looked at how the T cell repertoire shifted as pregnancy progressed.

Counted from cysteine to phenylalanine, this CDR3 has 15 amino acids. The only DNA kept is the CDR3, 45 bases in frame from the first base. V is cut back by 3 bases and J by 5 bases, with 9 bases in the junction unmatched. Via the germline V gene (reference sequence), CDR1 is MNHEY and CDR2 SMNVEV. Receptor amplification or capture employed the immunoSEQ multiplex PCR assay. Sourced from immuneACCESS, this table was stored by TCRdb with only in-frame sequences that have V and J called. A share of the clones is absent; for the studies checked, an unresolved V gene accounts for under half, and the remainder has no known explanation. This sample gives 65,000 to 70,000 clones in total; approximately 92% of them show up just once. The leading ten clones occupy approximately 2.4% of the sample.

This TCR was sampled from a female donor with multiple sclerosis, enrolled in a pregnancy study. The chain joins TRBV27 to TRBJ2-5, with 7 junctional bases fitting TRBD1. The sequencing here drew on peripheral blood, taken in the first trimester of pregnancy. The sequenced DNA: TGTGCCAGCAGTTTCAGACAGGGACCGAGGGAGACCCAGTACTTC. This sequence encodes CASSFRQGPRETQYF.